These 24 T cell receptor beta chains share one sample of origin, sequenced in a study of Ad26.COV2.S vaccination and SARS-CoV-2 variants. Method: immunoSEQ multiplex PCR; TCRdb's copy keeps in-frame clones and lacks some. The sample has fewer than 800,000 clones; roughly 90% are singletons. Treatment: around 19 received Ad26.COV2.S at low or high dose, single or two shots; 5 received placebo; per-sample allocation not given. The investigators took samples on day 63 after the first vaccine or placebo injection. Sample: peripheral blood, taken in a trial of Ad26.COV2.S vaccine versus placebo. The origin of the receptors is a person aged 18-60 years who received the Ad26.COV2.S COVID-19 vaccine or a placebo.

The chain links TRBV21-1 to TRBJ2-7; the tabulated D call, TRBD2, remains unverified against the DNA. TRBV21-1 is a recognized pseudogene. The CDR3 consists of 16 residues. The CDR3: CASSKAVGGSSYEQYF. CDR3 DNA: TGTGCCAGCAGCAAAGCGGTGGGAGGGAGCTCCTACGAGCAGTACTTC.

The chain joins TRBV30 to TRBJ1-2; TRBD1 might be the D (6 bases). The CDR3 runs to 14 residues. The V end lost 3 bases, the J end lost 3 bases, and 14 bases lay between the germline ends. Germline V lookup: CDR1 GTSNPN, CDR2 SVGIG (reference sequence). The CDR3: CAWSLGGWDYGYTF. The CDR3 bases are TGTGCCTGGAGCCTTGGGGGCTGGGACTATGGCTACACCTTC. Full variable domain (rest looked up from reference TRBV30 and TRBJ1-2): SQTIHQWPATLVQPVGSPLSLECTVEGTSNPNLYWYRQAAGRGLQLLFYSVGIGQISSEVPQNLSASRPQDRQFILSSKKLLLSDSGFYLCAWSLGGWDYGYTFGSGTRLTVV.

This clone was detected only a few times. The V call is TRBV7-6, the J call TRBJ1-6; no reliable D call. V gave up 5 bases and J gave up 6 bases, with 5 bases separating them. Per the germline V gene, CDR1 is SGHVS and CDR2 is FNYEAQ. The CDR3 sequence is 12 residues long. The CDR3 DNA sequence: TGTGCCAGCAGCAACAGTAATTCACCCCTCCACTTT. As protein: CASSNSNSPLHF. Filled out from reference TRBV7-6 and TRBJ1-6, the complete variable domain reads GAGVSQSPRYKVTKRGQDVALRCDPISGHVSLYWYRQALGQGPEFLTYFNYEAQQDKSGLPNDRFSAERPEGSISTLTIQRTEQRDSAMYRCASSNSNSPLHFGNGTRLTVT.

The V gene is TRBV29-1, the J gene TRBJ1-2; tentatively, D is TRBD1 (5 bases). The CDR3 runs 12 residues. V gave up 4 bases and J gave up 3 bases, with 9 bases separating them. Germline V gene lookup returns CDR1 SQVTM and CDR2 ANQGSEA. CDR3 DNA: TGCAGCGTTGTGGGGCGGCACTATGGCTACACCTTC. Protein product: CSVVGRHYGYTF.

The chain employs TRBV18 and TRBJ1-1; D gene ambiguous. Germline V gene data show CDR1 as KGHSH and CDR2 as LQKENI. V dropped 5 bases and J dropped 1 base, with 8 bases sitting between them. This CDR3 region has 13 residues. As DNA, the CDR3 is TGTGCCAGCTCATTCGAAGGGAACACTGAAGCTTTCTTT. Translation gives CASSFEGNTEAFF. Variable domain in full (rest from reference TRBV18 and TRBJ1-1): NAGVMQNPRHLVRRRGQEARLRCSPMKGHSHVYWYRQLPEEGLKFMVYLQKENIIDESGMPKERFSAEFPKEGPSILRIQQVVRGDSAAYFCASSFEGNTEAFFGQGTRLTVV.

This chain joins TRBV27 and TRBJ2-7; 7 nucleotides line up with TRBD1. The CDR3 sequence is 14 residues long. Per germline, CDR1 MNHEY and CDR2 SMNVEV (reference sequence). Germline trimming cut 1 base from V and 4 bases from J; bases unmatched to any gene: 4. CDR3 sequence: CASSLFPGGYEQYF. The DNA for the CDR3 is TGTGCCAGCAGTTTATTCCCAGGGGGATACGAGCAGTACTTC.

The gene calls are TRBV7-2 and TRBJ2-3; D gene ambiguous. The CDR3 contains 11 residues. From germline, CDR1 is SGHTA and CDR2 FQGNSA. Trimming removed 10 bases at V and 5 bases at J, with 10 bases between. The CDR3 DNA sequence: TGTGCCACTTCCGCTCTAGATACGCAGTATTTT. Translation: CATSALDTQYF.

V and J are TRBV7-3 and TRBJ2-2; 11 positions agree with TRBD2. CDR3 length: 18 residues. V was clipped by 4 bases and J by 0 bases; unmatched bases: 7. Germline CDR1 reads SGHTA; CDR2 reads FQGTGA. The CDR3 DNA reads TGTGCCAGCAGCTCCGCCTCTAGCGGGGGGCCGAACACCGGGGAGCTGTTTTTT. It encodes CASSSASSGGPNTGELFF.

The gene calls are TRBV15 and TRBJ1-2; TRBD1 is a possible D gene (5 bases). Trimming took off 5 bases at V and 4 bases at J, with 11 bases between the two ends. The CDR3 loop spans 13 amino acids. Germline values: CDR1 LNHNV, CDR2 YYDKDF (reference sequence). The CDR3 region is CATSPRGVYGYTF. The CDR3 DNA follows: TGTGCCACCAGCCCCCGGGGGGTCTATGGCTACACCTTC. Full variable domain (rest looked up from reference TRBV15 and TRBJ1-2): DAMVIQNPRYQVTQFGKPVTLSCSQTLNHNVMYWYQQKSSQAPKLLFHYYDKDFNNEADTPDNFQSRRPNTSFCFLDIRSPGLGDTAMYLCATSPRGVYGYTFGSGTRLTVV.

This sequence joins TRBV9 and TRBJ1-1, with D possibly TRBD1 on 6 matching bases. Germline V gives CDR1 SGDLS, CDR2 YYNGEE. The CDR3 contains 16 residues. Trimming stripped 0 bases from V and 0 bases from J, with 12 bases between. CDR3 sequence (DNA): TGTGCCAGCAGCGTAGACGGCAGGGGCATGAACACTGAAGCTTTCTTT. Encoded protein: CASSVDGRGMNTEAFF.

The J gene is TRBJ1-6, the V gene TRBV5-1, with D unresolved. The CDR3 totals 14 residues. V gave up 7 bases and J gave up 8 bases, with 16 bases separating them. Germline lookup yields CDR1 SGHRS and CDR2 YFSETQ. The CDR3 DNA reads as TGCGCCAGCTCCCTTGGTCCGGAAGATTCACCCCTCCACTTT. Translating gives CASSLGPEDSPLHF.

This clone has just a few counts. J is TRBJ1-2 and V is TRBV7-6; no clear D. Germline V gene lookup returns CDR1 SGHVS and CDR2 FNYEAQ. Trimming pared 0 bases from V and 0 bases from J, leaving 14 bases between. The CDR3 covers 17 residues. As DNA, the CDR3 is TGTGCCAGCAGCTTAGCGAAGGGCCCGGGATCTAACTATGGCTACACCTTC. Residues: CASSLAKGPGSNYGYTF.

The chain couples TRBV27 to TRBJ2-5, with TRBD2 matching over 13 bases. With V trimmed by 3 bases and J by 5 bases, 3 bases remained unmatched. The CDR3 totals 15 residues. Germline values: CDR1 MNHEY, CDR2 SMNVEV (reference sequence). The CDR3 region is CASSLTSGGQETQYF. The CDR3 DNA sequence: TGTGCCAGCAGTTTGACTAGCGGGGGGCAGGAGACCCAGTACTTC.

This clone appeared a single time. CDR3: CASSYSGTTGNTIYF. DNA for the CDR3: TGTGCCAGCAGTTACTCTGGGACTACCGGAAACACCATATATTTT. This rearrangement joins TRBV6-5 to TRBJ1-3; D might be TRBD1 (5 bases). This CDR3 region has 15 residues. V gave up 0 bases and J gave up 4 bases, with 10 bases separating them. From germline, CDR1 is MNHEY and CDR2 SVGAGI.

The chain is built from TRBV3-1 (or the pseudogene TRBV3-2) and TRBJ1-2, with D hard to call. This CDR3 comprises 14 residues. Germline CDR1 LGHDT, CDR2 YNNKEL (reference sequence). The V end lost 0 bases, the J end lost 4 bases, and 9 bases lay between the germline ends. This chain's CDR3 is CASSQESGGYGYTF. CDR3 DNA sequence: TGTGCCAGCAGCCAAGAATCAGGAGGCTATGGCTACACCTTC.

The CDR3 region has the DNA TGTGCCAGCAGCGGTGGGACGGGGGACAGGCGCAATGAGCAGTTCTTC. Its protein is CASSGGTGDRRNEQFF. This rearrangement joins TRBV9 to TRBJ2-1, with 8 bases aligning to TRBD1. CDR3 length: 16 residues. Germline V gene data show CDR1 as SGDLS and CDR2 as YYNGEE. V dropped 3 bases and J dropped 6; count of bases not matched to a gene: 11.

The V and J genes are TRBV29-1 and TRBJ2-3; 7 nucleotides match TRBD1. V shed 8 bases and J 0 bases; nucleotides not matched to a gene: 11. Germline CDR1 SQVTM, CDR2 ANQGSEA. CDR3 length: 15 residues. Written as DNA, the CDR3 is TGCAGCATGTACCGGGACAGCACTAGCACAGATACGCAGTATTTT. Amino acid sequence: CSMYRDSTSTDTQYF.

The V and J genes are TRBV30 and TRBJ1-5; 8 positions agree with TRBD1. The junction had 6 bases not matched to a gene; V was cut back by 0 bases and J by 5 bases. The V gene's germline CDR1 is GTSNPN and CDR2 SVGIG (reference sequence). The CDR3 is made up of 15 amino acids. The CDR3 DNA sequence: TGTGCCTGGAGTGTAGCCACAGGGGGGCATCAGCCCCAGCATTTT. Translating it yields CAWSVATGGHQPQHF.

CDR3 protein: CASSEGRTATLKDTQYF. CDR3 DNA sequence: TGCGCCAGCAGTGAGGGCCGGACAGCCACATTGAAAGATACGCAGTATTTT. The rearrangement links TRBV10-1 to TRBJ2-3, with D perhaps TRBD1 (6 bases). Deletions cut 2 bases from V and 5 bases from J, with 20 bases between. CDR3 length equals 17 residues. CDR1 and CDR2 (germline): WNHNN, SYGVQD (reference sequence).

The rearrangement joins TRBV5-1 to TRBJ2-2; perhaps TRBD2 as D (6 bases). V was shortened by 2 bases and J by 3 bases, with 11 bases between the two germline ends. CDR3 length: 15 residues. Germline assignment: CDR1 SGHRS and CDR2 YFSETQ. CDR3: CASSLGGMDTGELFF. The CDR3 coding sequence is TGCGCCAGCAGCTTAGGCGGGATGGACACCGGGGAGCTGTTTTTT. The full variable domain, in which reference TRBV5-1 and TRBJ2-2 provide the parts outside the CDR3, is KAGVTQTPRYLIKTRGQQVTLSCSPISGHRSVSWYQQTPGQGLQFLFEYFSETQRNKGNFPGRFSGRQFSNSRSEMNVSTLELGDSALYLCASSLGGMDTGELFFGEGSRLTVL.

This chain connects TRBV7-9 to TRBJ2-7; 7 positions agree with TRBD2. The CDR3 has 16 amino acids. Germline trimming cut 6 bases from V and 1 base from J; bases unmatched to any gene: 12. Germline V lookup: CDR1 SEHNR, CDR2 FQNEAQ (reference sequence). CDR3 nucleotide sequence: TGTGCCAGCAGTTGGCGGACGGGGACTAATTCCTACGAGCAGTACTTC. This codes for CASSWRTGTNSYEQYF.

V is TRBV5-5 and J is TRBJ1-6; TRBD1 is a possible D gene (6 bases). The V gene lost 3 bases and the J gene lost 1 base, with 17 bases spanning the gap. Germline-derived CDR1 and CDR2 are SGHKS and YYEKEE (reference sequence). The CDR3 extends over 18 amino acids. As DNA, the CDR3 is TGTGCCAGCAGCTCCACGACAGGACTAAATTCCTATAATTCACCCCTCCACTTT. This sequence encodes CASSSTTGLNSYNSPLHF.

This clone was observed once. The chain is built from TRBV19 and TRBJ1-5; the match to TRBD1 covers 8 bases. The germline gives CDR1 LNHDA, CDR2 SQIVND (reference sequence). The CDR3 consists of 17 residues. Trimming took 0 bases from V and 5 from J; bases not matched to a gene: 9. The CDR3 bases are TGTGCCAGTAGTATAGATCTTGGGACAGGCACACATCAGCCCCAGCATTTT. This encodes CASSIDLGTGTHQPQHF.

CDR3 region: CASSRQVGTEAFF. The CDR3 DNA follows: TGTGCCAGCAGTCGACAGGTGGGTACTGAAGCTTTCTTT. The V and J genes are TRBV6-5 and TRBJ1-1; D perhaps matches TRBD1 (6 bases). Germline CDR1 is MNHEY and CDR2 is SVGAGI. There are 13 residues in the CDR3. Trimming left V 5 bases short and J 5 bases short, with 12 bases between.